The TCR beta chain described here comes from a study of Ad26.COV2.S vaccination and SARS-CoV-2 variants. Sample treatment: 15 to 20 received Ad26.COV2.S at low or high dose, single or two shots; roughly five received placebo; per-sample allocation not given. Sampling took place 63 days after the first vaccine or placebo injection. Donation came from an adult in Boston who was aged 18-55 years. Wuhan-strain SARS-CoV-2 spike was expressed by the Ad26 vector that made up the vaccine. Profiled with immunoSEQ multiplex PCR; TCRdb holds only in-frame clones, not every one. The repertoire has some 340,000 clones, 70% to 90% of them found once; the top ten carry 2.1%. The CDR3 is made up of 16 amino acids. Germline V lookup: CDR1 SGHVS, CDR2 FQNEAQ. V gave up 4 bases and J gave up 0 bases; unmatched junction bases: 9.

This chain links TRBV7-8 with TRBJ2-7, with 7 bases that match TRBD1. This receptor was taken from a person between 18 and 60 years old who received the Ad26.COV2.S COVID-19 vaccine or a placebo. The sequences come from peripheral blood, collected in a trial of Ad26.COV2.S vaccine versus placebo. CDR3 nucleotides: TGTGCCAGCAGCTCCAAATCCGGGACAGTCTCCTACGAGCAGTACTTC. This encodes CASSSKSGTVSYEQYF. Using reference TRBV7-8 and TRBJ2-7 for the parts outside the CDR3, the full variable domain is GAGVSQSPRYKVAKRGQDVALRCDPISGHVSLFWYQQALGQGPEFLTYFQNEAQLDKSGLPSDRFFAERPEGSVSTLKIQRTQQEDSAVYLCASSSKSGTVSYEQYFGPGTRLTVT.